A selection of T cell receptor beta chains follows, all from one sample in a study of blood T cell repertoires in COVID-19. Assay used: immunoSEQ multiplex PCR; TCRdb lists only in-frame clones, some missing. The table includes a few hundred thousand clones, around 87% detected once. The sample taken for sequencing was peripheral blood. Receptors were obtained from a man aged 18 to 35 with active or convalescent COVID-19. Each CDR3 is given with its conserved first and last residue. Each record gives: D gene, clone size, J gene, V gene, CDR3 protein, CDR3 DNA. A D gene is named only where the DNA matches it firmly. Clone size appears in some rows only: once, few, many, or a class for an expanded clone.

NA | NA | TRBJ2-1 | TRBV4-3 | CASSLGGGPGNEQFF | TGCGCCAGCAGCCTGGGCGGGGGCCCGGGGAATGAGCAGTTCTTC
NA | NA | TRBJ2-2 | TRBV6-1 | CASSEVSPSGELFF | TGTGCCAGCAGTGAAGTGTCTCCGAGCGGGGAGCTGTTTTTT
TRBD1 | NA | TRBJ2-7 | TRBV10-3 | CAISETTGVAYEQYF | TGTGCCATCAGTGAAACTACAGGGGTAGCTTACGAGCAGTACTTC
NA | NA | TRBJ2-7 | TRBV6-5 | CASSKGWSSYEQYF | TGTGCCAGCTCCAAAGGCTGGAGCTCCTACGAGCAGTACTTC
NA | NA | TRBJ1-5 | TRBV28 | CASSSHLGAVGPQHF | TGTGCCAGCAGTTCCCACCTGGGGGCCGTGGGGCCCCAGCATTTT
TRBD1 | NA | TRBJ2-1 | TRBV7-2 | CASSYRTGPYNEQFF | TGTGCCAGCAGCTACAGGACAGGGCCCTACAATGAGCAGTTCTTC
TRBD1 | NA | TRBJ2-7 | TRBV5-6 | CASSWTGSLTYEQYF | TGTGCCAGCAGCTGGACAGGTTCCTTGACCTACGAGCAGTACTTC
NA | once | TRBJ1-1 | TRBV7-3 | CASSVTAGGEAFF | TGTGCCAGCAGCGTGACAGCTGGTGGTGAAGCTTTCTTT
NA | once | TRBJ1-1 | TRBV7-2 | CASSFKRVAEAFF | TGTGCCAGCAGCTTCAAGAGGGTGGCTGAAGCTTTCTTT
NA | NA | TRBJ1-1 | TRBV27 | CASQTEQNTEAFF | TGTGCCAGCCAGACAGAACAGAACACTGAAGCTTTCTTT
NA | NA | TRBJ2-7 | TRBV27 | CASKVTGRANEQYF | TGTGCCAGCAAGGTGACGGGTCGTGCTAACGAGCAGTACTTC
NA | NA | TRBJ1-6 | TRBV7-9 | CASSSPHPTGLANSPLHF | TGTGCCAGCAGCTCACCTCATCCGACAGGATTAGCCAATTCACCCCTCCACTTT
NA | NA | TRBJ2-1 | TRBV7-9 | CASSFSSLADSNEQFF | TGTGCCAGCAGCTTTAGCTCGCTAGCGGACAGCAATGAGCAGTTCTTC
NA | NA | TRBJ1-1 | TRBV19 | CASSTTQGPTEAFF | TGTGCCAGTAGTACAACACAGGGTCCCACTGAAGCTTTCTTT
NA | few | TRBJ1-1 | TRBV29-1 | CSVDQGRGTEAFF | TGCAGCGTAGACCAGGGGAGAGGGACTGAAGCTTTCTTT
NA | NA | TRBJ1-6 | TRBV2 | CASSEGSSPLHF | TGTGCCAGCAGTGAAGGGAGTTCACCCCTCCACTTT
NA | NA | TRBJ1-2 | TRBV7-9 | CASSLPRDFSGYTF | TGTGCCAGCAGCTTACCCCGGGACTTTTCGGGCTACACCTTC
NA | NA | TRBJ1-5 | TRBV19 | CASSIGTQNQPQHF | TGTGCCAGTAGTATTGGGACACAGAATCAGCCCCAGCATTTT
NA | NA | TRBJ1-1 | TRBV12-3/TRBV12-4 | CASRAGNTEAFF | TGTGCCAGCAGAGCAGGGAACACTGAAGCTTTCTTT
NA | NA | TRBJ2-2 | TRBV28 | CASTLLLGQRNTGELFF | TGTGCCAGCACCCTCCTGCTTGGACAGAGGAACACCGGGGAGCTGTTTTTT
NA | NA | TRBJ1-5 | TRBV15 | CATSSSRRRSNNQPQHF | TGTGCCACCAGCTCCTCCCGGAGGAGGTCGAACAATCAGCCCCAGCATTTT
NA | NA | TRBJ1-5 | TRBV6-6 | CASRTPNQPQHF | TGTGCCAGCAGGACTCCCAATCAGCCCCAGCATTTT
NA | NA | TRBJ1-3 | TRBV9 | CASSANRQPGNTIYF | TGTGCCAGCAGCGCCAATCGACAGCCTGGAAACACCATATATTTT
NA | NA | TRBJ1-5 | TRBV4-1 | CASSQDFTGINQPQHF | TGCGCCAGCAGCCAAGATTTTACAGGGATCAATCAGCCCCAGCATTTT
TRBD2 | NA | TRBJ2-7 | TRBV10-2 | CASTLGLAGYEQYF | TGCGCCAGCACCTTGGGACTAGCGGGCTACGAGCAGTACTTC
NA | NA | TRBJ1-2 | TRBV29-1 | CSVERDGANYGYTF | TGCAGCGTGGAACGAGACGGAGCTAACTATGGCTACACCTTC
TRBD1 | NA | TRBJ1-2 | TRBV6-5 | CASDRGDGYGYTF | TGTGCCAGCGACAGGGGAGACGGATATGGCTACACCTTC
NA | NA | TRBJ1-1 | TRBV4-1 | CASSQDSLGQLVAFF | TGCGCCAGCAGCCAAGATTCCTTGGGGCAGTTAGTAGCTTTCTTT
TRBD2 | NA | TRBJ2-1 | TRBV3-1/TRBV3-2 | CASSQLAGAYNEQFF | TGTGCCAGCAGCCAACTAGCGGGGGCCTACAATGAGCAGTTCTTC
NA | NA | TRBJ1-2 | TRBV6-5 | CASSRTATNYGYTF | TGTGCCAGCAGTCGGACAGCTACTAACTATGGCTACACCTTC
NA | NA | TRBJ2-1 | TRBV7-9 | CASSPRDSLSYNEQFF | TGTGCCAGCAGCCCGCGGGACAGCTTATCCTACAATGAGCAGTTCTTC
TRBD1 | once | TRBJ1-4 | TRBV29-1 | CSGKTGGRTNEKLFF | TGCAGCGGGAAGACAGGGGGCCGAACTAATGAAAAACTGTTTTTT
TRBD1 | NA | TRBJ1-5 | TRBV27 | CASSLQYRGGNQPQHF | TGTGCCAGCAGTTTACAATACAGGGGGGGGAATCAGCCCCAGCATTTT
TRBD2 | NA | TRBJ2-1 | TRBV4-1 | CASSRTSGLGNNEQFF | TGCGCCAGCAGCCGAACTAGCGGTCTTGGTAACAATGAGCAGTTCTTC
TRBD1 | few | TRBJ1-5 | TRBV27 | CASSLGTGGNQPQHF | TGTGCCAGCAGTCTCGGGACAGGGGGCAATCAGCCCCAGCATTTT
NA | NA | TRBJ2-4 | TRBV19 | CASSPDIGIQYF | TGTGCCAGTAGTCCGGACATCGGCATTCAGTACTTC
NA | NA | TRBJ1-5 | TRBV27 | CASSFYSNQPQHF | TGTGCCAGCAGTTTTTATAGCAATCAGCCCCAGCATTTT
TRBD2 | NA | TRBJ2-2 | TRBV13 | CASSLGLAGANTGELFF | TGTGCCAGCAGCCTAGGACTAGCGGGAGCGAACACCGGGGAGCTGTTTTTT
NA | NA | TRBJ2-3 | TRBV2 | CASKDGNTDTQYF | TGTGCCAGCAAGGACGGGAACACAGATACGCAGTATTTT
TRBD2 | once | TRBJ2-3 | TRBV15 | CATSREAKRGAADTQYF | TGTGCCACCAGCAGAGAAGCGAAGCGGGGGGCGGCAGATACGCAGTATTTT
TRBD2 | few | TRBJ2-5 | TRBV7-8 | CASKLSGGQETQYF | TGTGCCAGTAAACTCAGCGGGGGCCAAGAGACCCAGTACTTC
TRBD2 | NA | TRBJ2-7 | TRBV13 | CASSLTGLVYEQYF | TGTGCCAGCAGCTTAACCGGACTAGTCTACGAGCAGTACTTC
NA | NA | TRBJ2-2 | TRBV13 | CASSYSLTGELFF | TGTGCCAGCAGCTATAGTCTCACCGGGGAGCTGTTTTTT
TRBD1 | NA | TRBJ2-7 | TRBV7-8 | CASSLGTAQSGAEQYF | TGTGCCAGCAGCCTCGGGACAGCCCAGTCTGGGGCCGAGCAGTACTTC
NA | few | TRBJ2-3 | TRBV7-2 | CASSSGRGPRTDTQYF | TGTGCCAGCAGCTCCGGGCGGGGGCCACGCACAGATACGCAGTATTTT
NA | NA | TRBJ2-3 | TRBV9 | CASSVSGYSTDTQYF | TGTGCCAGCAGCGTTAGCGGCTATAGCACAGATACGCAGTATTTT
TRBD1 | NA | TRBJ2-1 | TRBV6-2/TRBV6-3 | CASSYLRDSNEQFF | TGTGCCAGCAGTTACCTACGGGACAGCAATGAGCAGTTCTTC
NA | NA | TRBJ2-3 | TRBV4-1 | CASSPRLTSTDTQYF | TGCGCCAGCAGCCCCCGACTAACCAGCACAGATACGCAGTATTTT
TRBD2 | NA | TRBJ2-3 | TRBV7-8 | CASSGEGLRDTQYF | TGTGCCAGCAGCGGGGAGGGGCTGAGAGATACGCAGTATTTT
TRBD1 | NA | TRBJ2-3 | TRBV18 | CASSPRDSLSTDTQYF | TGTGCCAGCTCACCACGGGACAGCCTTAGCACAGATACGCAGTATTTT
TRBD2 | NA | TRBJ2-3 | TRBV10-3 | CAIQAGGSTDTQYF | TGTGCCATCCAGGCGGGAGGTAGCACAGATACGCAGTATTTT
NA | NA | TRBJ1-1 | TRBV6-5 | CASKQVSEAFF | TGTGCCAGCAAGCAGGTCTCTGAAGCTTTCTTT
NA | NA | TRBJ1-4 | TRBV9 | CASSGGGGGKLFF | TGTGCCAGCAGCGGAGGAGGGGGGGGAAAACTGTTTTTT
NA | NA | TRBJ2-6 | TRBV7-9 | CASSLDRSTGANVLTF | TGTGCCAGCAGCCTCGATCGGAGTACTGGGGCCAACGTCCTGACTTTC